The clone carrying this T cell receptor beta chain is a singleton in its sample. Antigen: not known. These data come from a study of OX40 agonist ivuxolimab in advanced cancers. Overall study context: Six ivuxolimab dose levels, 0.01 to 10 mg/kg, were given intravenously every 2 weeks. Findings and caveats of the study: Several nonresponders also turned out to have low normalized T-cell clonal expansion. On average, CD8+ T cells showed a greater number of expanded clones than CD4+.

Assay: immunoSEQ multiplex PCR; the TCRdb copy retains only in-frame clones and omits some. The repertoire has 80,000 to 95,000 clones, more than 75% of them found once; the top ten carry around 0.72%. CDR3 length equals 12 residues. The V end was cut by 0 bases, the J end by 6 bases, with 4 bases between. The germline gives CDR1 SGHAT, CDR2 FQNNGV. J is TRBJ2-3 and V is TRBV11-2; D call uncertain. This specimen consisted of CD4+ or CD8+ T cells sorted from blood, obtained in a trial of the OX40 agonist ivuxolimab. The receptor comes from an adult with an advanced solid tumor such as melanoma, head and neck, liver or kidney cancer. The CDR3 nucleotides read TGTGCCAGCAGCTTAGATAGGGATACGCAGTATTTT. Protein sequence: CASSLDRDTQYF.